This T cell receptor beta chain derives from a study of radiotherapy plus CTLA-4 blockade in lung cancer. CDR1 is SEHNR and CDR2 is FQNEAQ in the germline V gene (reference sequence). Trimming at V came to 4 bases and at J to 2 bases, leaving 17 bases not matched to a gene. The CDR3 extends over 19 amino acids. Focal radiation and CTLA-4 blockade (ipilimumab) were tested in chemo-refractory metastatic non-small-cell lung cancer patients. Repertoires were generated with immunoSEQ multiplex PCR, while TCRdb's copy carries only in-frame clones and drops some. This table has around 99,000 clones, about 86% appearing once. Study findings and constraints: In blood, after radiotherapy plus ipilimumab, tumor-derived TCR clones expanded. Early clone dynamics of blood T cells, plus interferon-beta, reportedly predicted response best.

About this clone itself: Its antigen remains unknown.

The chain joins TRBV7-9 to TRBJ2-3; 8 positions agree with TRBD2. Sequencing was performed on peripheral blood, taken from a patient treated with radiotherapy plus ipilimumab. This receptor was obtained from a human donor with non-small cell lung cancer that progressed on radiotherapy plus ipilimumab. The CDR3 protein is CASSSSGGWTSRVTDTQYF. The CDR3 DNA follows: TGTGCCAGCAGCTCCTCCGGCGGGTGGACTAGCAGAGTCACAGATACGCAGTATTTT. The whole variable domain, filled in from reference TRBV7-9 and TRBJ2-3, reads DTGVSQNPRHKITKRGQNVTFRCDPISEHNRLYWYRQTLGQGPEFLTYFQNEAQLEKSRLLSDRFSAERPKGSFSTLEIQRTEQGDSAMYLCASSSSGGWTSRVTDTQYFGPGTRLTVL.